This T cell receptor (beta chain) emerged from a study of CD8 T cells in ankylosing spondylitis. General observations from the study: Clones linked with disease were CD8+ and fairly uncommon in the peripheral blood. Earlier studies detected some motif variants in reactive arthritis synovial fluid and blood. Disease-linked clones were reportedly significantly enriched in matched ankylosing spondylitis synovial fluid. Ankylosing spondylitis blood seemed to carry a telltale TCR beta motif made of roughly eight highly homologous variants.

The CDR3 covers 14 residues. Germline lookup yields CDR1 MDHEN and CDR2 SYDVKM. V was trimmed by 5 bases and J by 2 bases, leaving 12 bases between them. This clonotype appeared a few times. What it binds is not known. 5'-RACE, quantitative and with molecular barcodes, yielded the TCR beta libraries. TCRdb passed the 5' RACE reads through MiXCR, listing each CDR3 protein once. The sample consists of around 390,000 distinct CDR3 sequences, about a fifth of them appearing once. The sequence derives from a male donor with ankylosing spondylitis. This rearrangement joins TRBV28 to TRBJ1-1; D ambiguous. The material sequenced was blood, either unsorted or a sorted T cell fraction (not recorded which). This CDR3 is CASSPRIPNTEAFF. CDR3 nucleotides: TGTGCCAGCAGTCCTAGGATACCTAACACTGAAGCTTTCTTT. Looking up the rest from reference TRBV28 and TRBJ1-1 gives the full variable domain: DVKVTQSSRYLVKRTGEKVFLECVQDMDHENMFWYRQDPGLGLRLIYFSYDVKMKEKGDIPEGYSVSREKKERFSLILESASTNQTSMYLCASSPRIPNTEAFFGQGTRLTVV.